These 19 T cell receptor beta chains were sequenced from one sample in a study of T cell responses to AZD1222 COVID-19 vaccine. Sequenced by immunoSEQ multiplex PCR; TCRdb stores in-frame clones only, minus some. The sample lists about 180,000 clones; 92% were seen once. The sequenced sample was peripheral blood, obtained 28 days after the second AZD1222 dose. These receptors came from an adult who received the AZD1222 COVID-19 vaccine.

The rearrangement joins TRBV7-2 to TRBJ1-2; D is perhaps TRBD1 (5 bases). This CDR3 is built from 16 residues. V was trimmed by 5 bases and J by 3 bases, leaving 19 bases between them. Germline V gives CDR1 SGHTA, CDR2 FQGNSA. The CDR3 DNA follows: TGTGCCAGCAGCGCCTCTTATTTTTTGGGGGACTATGGCTACACCTTC. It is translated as CASSASYFLGDYGYTF.

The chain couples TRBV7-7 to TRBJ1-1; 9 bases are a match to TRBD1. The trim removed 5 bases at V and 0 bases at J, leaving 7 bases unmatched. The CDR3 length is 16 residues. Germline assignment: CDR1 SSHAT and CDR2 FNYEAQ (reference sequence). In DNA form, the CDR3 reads TGTGCCAGCAGCCGTGGGACAGGGACTATGAACACTGAAGCTTTCTTT. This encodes CASSRGTGTMNTEAFF. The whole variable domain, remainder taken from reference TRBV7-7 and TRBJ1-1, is GAGVSQSPRYKVTKRGQDVTLRCDPISSHATLYWYQQALGQGPEFLTYFNYEAQPDKSGLPSDRFSAERPEGSISTLTIQRTEQRDSAMYRCASSRGTGTMNTEAFFGQGTRLTVV.

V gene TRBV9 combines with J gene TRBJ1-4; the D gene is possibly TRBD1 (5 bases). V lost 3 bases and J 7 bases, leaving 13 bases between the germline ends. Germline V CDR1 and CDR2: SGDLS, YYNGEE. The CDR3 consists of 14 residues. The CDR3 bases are TGTGCCAGCAGCGGGGGAAGTGGGGGTGAAAAACTGTTTTTT. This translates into CASSGGSGGEKLFF.

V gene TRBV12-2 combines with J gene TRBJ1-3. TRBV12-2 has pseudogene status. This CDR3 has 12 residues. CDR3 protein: CASTVGGNTIYF. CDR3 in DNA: TGTGCAAGTACCGTGGGTGGTAACACCATATATTTT.

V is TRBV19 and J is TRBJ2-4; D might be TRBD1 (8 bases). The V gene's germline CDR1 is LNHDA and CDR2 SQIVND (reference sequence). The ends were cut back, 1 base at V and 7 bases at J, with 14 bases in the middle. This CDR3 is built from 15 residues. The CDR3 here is CASSIGKQGGNIQYF. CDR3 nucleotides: TGTGCCAGTAGTATAGGAAAACAGGGGGGGAACATTCAGTACTTC.

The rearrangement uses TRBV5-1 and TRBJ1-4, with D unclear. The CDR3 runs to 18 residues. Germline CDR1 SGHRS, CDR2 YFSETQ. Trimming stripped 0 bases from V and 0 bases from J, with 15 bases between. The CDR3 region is CASSLGPPQQPTNEKLFF. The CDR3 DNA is TGCGCCAGCAGCTTGGGCCCCCCTCAGCAACCAACTAATGAAAAACTGTTTTTT.

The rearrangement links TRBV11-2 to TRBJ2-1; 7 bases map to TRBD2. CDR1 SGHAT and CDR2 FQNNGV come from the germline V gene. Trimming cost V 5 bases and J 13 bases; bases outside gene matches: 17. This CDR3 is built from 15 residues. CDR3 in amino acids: CASSDGGLENARQFF. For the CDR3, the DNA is TGTGCCAGCAGCGACGGTGGACTAGAGAATGCAAGACAGTTCTTC.

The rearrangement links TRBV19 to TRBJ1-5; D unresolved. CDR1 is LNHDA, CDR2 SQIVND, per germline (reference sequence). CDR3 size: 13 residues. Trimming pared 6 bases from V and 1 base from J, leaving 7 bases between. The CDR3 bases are TGTGCCAGTAGCTTGGAGAGCAATCAGCCCCAGCATTTT. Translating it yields CASSLESNQPQHF.

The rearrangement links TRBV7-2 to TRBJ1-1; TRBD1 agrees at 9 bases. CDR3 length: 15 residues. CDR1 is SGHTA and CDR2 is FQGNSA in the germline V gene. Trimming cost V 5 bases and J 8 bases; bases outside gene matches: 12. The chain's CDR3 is CASSLNGQGTAEAFF. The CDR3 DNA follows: TGTGCCAGCAGCCTCAACGGACAGGGGACGGCCGAAGCTTTCTTT.

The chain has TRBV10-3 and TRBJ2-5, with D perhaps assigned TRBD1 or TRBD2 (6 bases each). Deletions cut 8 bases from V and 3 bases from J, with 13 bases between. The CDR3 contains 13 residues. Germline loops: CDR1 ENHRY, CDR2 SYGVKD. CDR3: CAISRGVKETQYF. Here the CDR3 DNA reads TGTGCCATCTCGAGGGGGGTTAAAGAGACCCAGTACTTC.

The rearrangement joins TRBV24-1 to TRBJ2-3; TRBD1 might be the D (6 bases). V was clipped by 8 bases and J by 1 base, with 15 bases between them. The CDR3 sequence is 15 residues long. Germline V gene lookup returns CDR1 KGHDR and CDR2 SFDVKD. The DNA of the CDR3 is TGTGCCACCATGAGTGGGGCAGGGGGCACAGATACGCAGTATTTT. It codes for CATMSGAGGTDTQYF.

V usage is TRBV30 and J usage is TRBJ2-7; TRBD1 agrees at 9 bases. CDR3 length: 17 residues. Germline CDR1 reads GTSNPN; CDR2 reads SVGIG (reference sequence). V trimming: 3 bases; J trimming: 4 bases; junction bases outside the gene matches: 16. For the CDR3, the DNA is TGTGCCTGGAGGAGGACAGGGGCTTTACCGACCCGATACGAGCAGTACTTC. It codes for CAWRRTGALPTRYEQYF.

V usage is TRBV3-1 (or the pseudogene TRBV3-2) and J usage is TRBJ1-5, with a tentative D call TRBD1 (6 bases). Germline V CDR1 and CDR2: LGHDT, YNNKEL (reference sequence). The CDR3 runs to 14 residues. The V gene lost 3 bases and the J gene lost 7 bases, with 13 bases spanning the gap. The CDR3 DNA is TGTGCCAGCAGCCAGGGAATACAGGGACAGCCCCAGCATTTT. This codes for CASSQGIQGQPQHF.

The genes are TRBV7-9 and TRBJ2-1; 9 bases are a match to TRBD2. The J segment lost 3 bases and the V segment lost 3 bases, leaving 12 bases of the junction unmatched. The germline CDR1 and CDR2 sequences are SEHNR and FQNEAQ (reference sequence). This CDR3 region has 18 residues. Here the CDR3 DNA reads TGTGCCAGCAGCTTGAGGTTAGGCGGGAGGGTCGTCTACAATGAGCAGTTCTTC. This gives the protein CASSLRLGGRVVYNEQFF.

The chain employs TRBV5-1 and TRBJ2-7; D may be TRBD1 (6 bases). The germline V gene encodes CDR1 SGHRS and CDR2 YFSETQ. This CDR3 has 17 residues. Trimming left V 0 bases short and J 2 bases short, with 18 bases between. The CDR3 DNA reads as TGCGCCAGCAGCTTGGGGCCCACCCGACAGGCAGCCTACGAGCAGTACTTC. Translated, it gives CASSLGPTRQAAYEQYF.

The CDR3 bases are TGTGCCAGCAGTTACTCAGGGGCGGCTAACTATGGCTACACCTTC. Protein product: CASSYSGAANYGYTF. The V and J genes are TRBV6-2 or TRBV6-3 and TRBJ1-2; tentatively, D is TRBD1 (5 bases). V shed 0 bases and J shed 0 bases, with 8 bases lying between them. This CDR3 has 15 amino acids. From germline, CDR1 is MNHEY and CDR2 SVGEGT.

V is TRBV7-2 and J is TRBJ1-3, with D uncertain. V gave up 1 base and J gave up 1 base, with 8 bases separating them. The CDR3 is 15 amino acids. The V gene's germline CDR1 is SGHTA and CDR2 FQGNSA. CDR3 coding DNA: TGTGCCAGCAGCTTAGTCTCTGGTTCTGGAAACACCATATATTTT. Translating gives CASSLVSGSGNTIYF.

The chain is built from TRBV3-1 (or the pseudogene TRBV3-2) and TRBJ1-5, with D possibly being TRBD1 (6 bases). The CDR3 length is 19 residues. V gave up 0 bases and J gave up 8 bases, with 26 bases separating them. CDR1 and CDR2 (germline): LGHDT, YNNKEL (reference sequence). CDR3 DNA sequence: TGTGCCAGCAGCCAAGAGCGTCAGACCCGGGGGCGAGGCGGGGAGCCCCAGCATTTT. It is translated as CASSQERQTRGRGGEPQHF.

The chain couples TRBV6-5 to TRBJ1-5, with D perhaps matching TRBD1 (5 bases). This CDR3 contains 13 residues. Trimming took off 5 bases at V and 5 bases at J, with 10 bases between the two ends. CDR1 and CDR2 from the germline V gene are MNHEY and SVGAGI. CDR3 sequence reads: CASSLEGDQPQHF. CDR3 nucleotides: TGTGCCAGCAGTCTGGAAGGGGATCAGCCCCAGCATTTT.